The clone carrying this T cell receptor beta chain occurred many times. The antigen is unknown. The sample belongs to a study of neurological immune-mediated disorders. Study findings and constraints: The multiple sclerosis repertoire cluster had no clinical or MRI correlate. No CDR3 amino acid sequences recurred among expanded clones across subjects, suggesting private repertoires in all groups.

The CDR3 is 15 amino acids. The germline gives CDR1 DFQATT, CDR2 SNEGSKA (reference sequence). With 1 base clipped from V and 5 bases from J, the junction kept 3 bases outside the gene matches. 5'RACE generated cDNA with 10-nucleotide random UMIs. MiXCR, applied by TCRdb to the 5' RACE reads, yields one record per CDR3 protein. The sample lists about 46,000 distinct CDR3 sequences, roughly 2% occurring once. The sequenced sample was PBMCs. This chain uses TRBV20-1 with TRBJ2-2; 11 bases align to TRBD2. The source is a middle-aged woman with multiple sclerosis. The CDR3 region has the DNA TGCAGTGCTAGAGTTCCTAGCGGGGGGACCGGGGAGCTGTTTTTT. Residues: CSARVPSGGTGELFF.